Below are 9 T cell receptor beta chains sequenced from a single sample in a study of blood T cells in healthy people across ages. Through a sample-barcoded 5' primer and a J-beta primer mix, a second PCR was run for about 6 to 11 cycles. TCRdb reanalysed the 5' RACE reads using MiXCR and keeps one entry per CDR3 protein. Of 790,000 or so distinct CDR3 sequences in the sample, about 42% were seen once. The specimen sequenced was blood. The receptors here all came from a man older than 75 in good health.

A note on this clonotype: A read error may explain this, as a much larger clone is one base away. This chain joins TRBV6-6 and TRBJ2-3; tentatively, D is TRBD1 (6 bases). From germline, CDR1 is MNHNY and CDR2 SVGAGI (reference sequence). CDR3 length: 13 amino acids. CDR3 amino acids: CAGSVQGSDTQYF. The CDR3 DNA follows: TGTGCCGGCAGTGTACAGGGATCAGATACGCAGTATTTT.

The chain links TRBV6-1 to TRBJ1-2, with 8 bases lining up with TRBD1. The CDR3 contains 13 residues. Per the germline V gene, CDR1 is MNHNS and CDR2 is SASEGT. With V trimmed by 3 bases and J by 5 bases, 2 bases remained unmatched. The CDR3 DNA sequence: TGTGCCAGCAGTGACACAGGGGGTTATGGCTACACCTTC. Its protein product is CASSDTGGYGYTF.

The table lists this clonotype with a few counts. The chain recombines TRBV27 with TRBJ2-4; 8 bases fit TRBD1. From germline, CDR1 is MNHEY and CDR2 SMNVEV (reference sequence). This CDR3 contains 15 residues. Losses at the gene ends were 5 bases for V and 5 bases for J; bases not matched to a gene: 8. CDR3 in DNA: TGTGCCAGCAGTCCCAGGACAGGGTATGAAAACATTCAGTACTTC. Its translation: CASSPRTGYENIQYF.

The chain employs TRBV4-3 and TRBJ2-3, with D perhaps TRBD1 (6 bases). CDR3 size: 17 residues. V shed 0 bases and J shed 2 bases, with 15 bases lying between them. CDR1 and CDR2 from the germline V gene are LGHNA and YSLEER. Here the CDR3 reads CASSQDLRQVLTDTQYF. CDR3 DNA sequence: TGCGCCAGCAGCCAAGATTTAAGACAGGTCCTCACAGATACGCAGTATTTT.

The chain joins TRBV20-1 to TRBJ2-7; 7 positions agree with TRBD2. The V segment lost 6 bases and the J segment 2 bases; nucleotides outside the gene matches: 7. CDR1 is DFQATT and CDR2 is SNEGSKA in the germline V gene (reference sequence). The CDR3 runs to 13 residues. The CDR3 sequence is CSASGTNTYEQYF. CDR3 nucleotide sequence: TGCAGTGCATCCGGGACTAACACCTACGAGCAGTACTTC.

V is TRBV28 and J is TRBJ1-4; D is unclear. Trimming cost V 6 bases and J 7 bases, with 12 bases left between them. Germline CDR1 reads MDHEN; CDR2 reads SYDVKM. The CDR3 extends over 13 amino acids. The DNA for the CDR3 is TGTGCCAGCAGCCGTAGTCTGGGTGAAAAACTGTTTTTT. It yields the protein CASSRSLGEKLFF.

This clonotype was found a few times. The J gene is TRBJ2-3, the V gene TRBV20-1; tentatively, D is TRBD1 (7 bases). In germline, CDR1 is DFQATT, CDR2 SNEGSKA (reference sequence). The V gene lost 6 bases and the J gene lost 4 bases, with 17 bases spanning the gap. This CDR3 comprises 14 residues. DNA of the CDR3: TGCAGTGCCCGGGCGGAGGGGGCCCCAGATACGCAGTATTTT. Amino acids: CSARAEGAPDTQYF.

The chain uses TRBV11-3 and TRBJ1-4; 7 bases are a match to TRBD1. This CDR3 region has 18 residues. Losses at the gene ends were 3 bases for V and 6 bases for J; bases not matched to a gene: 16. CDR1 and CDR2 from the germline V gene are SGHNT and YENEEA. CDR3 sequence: CASSFPRITGQAHEKLFF. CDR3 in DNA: TGTGCCAGCAGCTTCCCACGGATAACAGGACAGGCCCATGAAAAACTGTTTTTT.

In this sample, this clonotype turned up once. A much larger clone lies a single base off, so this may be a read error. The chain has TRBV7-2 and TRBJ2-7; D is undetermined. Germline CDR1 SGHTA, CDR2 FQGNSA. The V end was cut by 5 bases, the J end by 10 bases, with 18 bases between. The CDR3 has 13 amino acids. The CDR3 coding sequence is TGTGCCAGCAGCCCAGGACGTTCCCAGGCCCAGTACTTC. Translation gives CASSPGRSQAQYF.